The rows below give T cell receptor beta chains drawn from one sample of a study of shared clonotypes between healthy human individuals. Sequencing used immunoSEQ multiplex PCR; TCRdb keeps in-frame clones, though not all of them. The sample records approximately 740,000 clones, roughly 70% being singletons. Sequenced sample: memory CD4+ T cells sorted from blood. The receptor source for this set is a woman aged 30 to 39 in good health. CDR3s include the opening cysteine and the closing phenylalanine or tryptophan. The D gene is left open where the match is weak. For some rows the clone size is stated as once, few or many, or as a class when expanded; others skip it.

abundance: -
j_gene: TRBJ1-4
v_gene: TRBV5-1
d_gene: -
CDR3aa: CASSHSQGPPGKLFF
CDR3nt: TGCGCCAGCAGCCATTCACAGGGCCCTCCGGGCAAACTGTTTTTT

abundance: -
j_gene: TRBJ1-3
v_gene: TRBV6-4
d_gene: -
CDR3aa: CARFGQSSGNTIYF
CDR3nt: TGTGCCAGGTTTGGGCAGAGCTCTGGAAACACCATATATTTT

abundance: -
j_gene: TRBJ2-1
v_gene: TRBV6-1
d_gene: -
CDR3aa: CASSDSHQGRRYNEQFF
CDR3nt: TGTGCCAGCAGTGATTCCCATCAGGGGCGTAGGTACAATGAGCAGTTCTTC

abundance: -
j_gene: TRBJ1-3
v_gene: TRBV29-1
d_gene: -
CDR3aa: CSVVKPGNTIYF
CDR3nt: TGCAGCGTTGTCAAGCCTGGAAACACCATATATTTT

abundance: few
j_gene: TRBJ1-5
v_gene: TRBV4-1
d_gene: -
CDR3aa: CASSQAPLQGPTPHF
CDR3nt: TGCGCCAGCAGCCAAGCACCTCTACAGGGTCCCACTCCGCATTTT

abundance: -
j_gene: TRBJ1-1
v_gene: TRBV6-6
d_gene: -
CDR3aa: CASSYSMENTEAFF
CDR3nt: TGTGCCAGCAGTTACTCGATGGAGAACACTGAAGCTTTCTTT

abundance: -
j_gene: TRBJ1-2
v_gene: TRBV10-2
d_gene: -
CDR3aa: CASSESRQAVTYGYTF
CDR3nt: TGCGCCAGCAGTGAGTCTCGACAGGCGGTTACGTATGGCTACACCTTC

abundance: few
j_gene: TRBJ1-1
v_gene: TRBV19
d_gene: TRBD1
CDR3aa: CASMTGSYTEAFF
CDR3nt: TGTGCCAGCATGACAGGGTCGTACACTGAAGCTTTCTTT

abundance: -
j_gene: TRBJ1-5
v_gene: TRBV18
d_gene: TRBD1
CDR3aa: CASSTGTGGQPQHF
CDR3nt: TGTGCCAGCTCCACCGGGACAGGGGGTCAGCCCCAGCATTTT

abundance: -
j_gene: TRBJ2-1
v_gene: TRBV6-5
d_gene: TRBD2
CDR3aa: CASSYSGTSALDEQFF
CDR3nt: TGTGCCAGCAGTTACTCCGGGACTAGCGCCCTCGATGAGCAGTTCTTC

abundance: -
j_gene: TRBJ2-3
v_gene: TRBV2
d_gene: -
CDR3aa: CASSKRRTESTDTQYF
CDR3nt: TGTGCCAGCAGTAAAAGACGGACGGAAAGCACAGATACGCAGTATTTT

abundance: -
j_gene: TRBJ1-1
v_gene: TRBV19
d_gene: -
CDR3aa: CASSPSHRGRVEAFF
CDR3nt: TGTGCCAGTAGTCCCTCTCACCGAGGGCGTGTCGAAGCTTTCTTT

abundance: few
j_gene: TRBJ1-2
v_gene: TRBV14
d_gene: TRBD1
CDR3aa: CASSPATGGYGYTF
CDR3nt: TGTGCCAGCAGCCCAGCCACAGGGGGGTATGGCTACACCTTC

abundance: -
j_gene: TRBJ2-3
v_gene: TRBV27
d_gene: TRBD2
CDR3aa: CASSRLRGRSTDTQYF
CDR3nt: TGTGCCAGCAGTCGCCTACGCGGGAGGAGCACAGATACGCAGTATTTT

abundance: once
j_gene: TRBJ2-5
v_gene: TRBV5-4
d_gene: TRBD1
CDR3aa: CASQLSGQGVQTQYF
CDR3nt: TGTGCCTCTCAACTCTCGGGACAGGGCGTCCAGACCCAGTACTTC

abundance: -
j_gene: TRBJ1-2
v_gene: TRBV4-2
d_gene: -
CDR3aa: CASSQGRFETVNYGYTF
CDR3nt: TGTGCCAGCAGCCAAGGAAGGTTTGAGACCGTCAACTATGGCTACACCTTC

abundance: -
j_gene: TRBJ2-5
v_gene: TRBV5-5
d_gene: -
CDR3aa: CASSLYSQETQYF
CDR3nt: TGTGCCAGCAGCTTGTATTCCCAAGAGACCCAGTACTTC

abundance: -
j_gene: TRBJ1-2
v_gene: TRBV7-6
d_gene: TRBD1
CDR3aa: CASSMPGQGNYGYTF
CDR3nt: TGTGCCAGCAGCATGCCGGGACAGGGGAACTATGGCTACACCTTC

abundance: -
j_gene: TRBJ1-5
v_gene: TRBV10-3
d_gene: TRBD1
CDR3aa: CAISGSGGGQPQHF
CDR3nt: TGTGCCATCAGTGGATCAGGGGGAGGTCAGCCCCAGCATTTT

abundance: -
j_gene: TRBJ2-5
v_gene: TRBV5-4
d_gene: TRBD1
CDR3aa: CASSLGGTGGVETQYF
CDR3nt: TGTGCCAGCAGCTTGGGTGGGACAGGGGGCGTGGAGACCCAGTACTTC

abundance: -
j_gene: TRBJ2-5
v_gene: TRBV5-6
d_gene: -
CDR3aa: CASSSSLFQETQYF
CDR3nt: TGTGCCAGCAGCTCCTCCCTTTTCCAAGAGACCCAGTACTTC

abundance: -
j_gene: TRBJ1-1
v_gene: TRBV19
d_gene: -
CDR3aa: CASSIPGRLNTEAFF
CDR3nt: TGTGCCAGTAGTATTCCGGGACGGTTGAACACTGAAGCTTTCTTT

abundance: -
j_gene: TRBJ2-5
v_gene: TRBV5-1
d_gene: -
CDR3aa: CASSLGAGWREETQYF
CDR3nt: TGCGCCAGCAGCTTGGGGGCAGGGTGGCGTGAGGAGACCCAGTACTTC

abundance: -
j_gene: TRBJ1-1
v_gene: TRBV28
d_gene: -
CDR3aa: CASSLYRNEAFF
CDR3nt: TGTGCCAGCAGCCTCTACAGGAATGAAGCTTTCTTT

abundance: -
j_gene: TRBJ1-2
v_gene: TRBV6-5
d_gene: -
CDR3aa: CASSQKSFYGYTF
CDR3nt: TGTGCCAGCAGTCAAAAGTCTTTCTATGGCTACACCTTC

abundance: -
j_gene: TRBJ2-3
v_gene: TRBV7-2
d_gene: -
CDR3aa: CASSLARAGTSTDTQYF
CDR3nt: TGTGCCAGCAGCTTAGCGCGGGCCGGAACTAGCACAGATACGCAGTATTTT

abundance: -
j_gene: TRBJ1-1
v_gene: TRBV7-2
d_gene: -
CDR3aa: CASSPGPMTGPEAFF
CDR3nt: TGTGCCAGCAGCCCAGGCCCGATGACAGGCCCTGAAGCTTTCTTT